These 24 T cell receptor beta chains share one sample of origin, sequenced in a study of OX40 agonist ivuxolimab in advanced cancers. Assay: immunoSEQ multiplex PCR; the TCRdb copy retains only in-frame clones and omits some. The table records approximately 42,000 clones, approximately 85% of them present only once. Material: CD4+ or CD8+ T cells sorted from blood, obtained in a trial of the OX40 agonist ivuxolimab. These receptors were obtained from an adult with an advanced solid tumor such as melanoma, head and neck, liver or kidney cancer.

V gene TRBV4-3 combines with J gene TRBJ2-2, with 9 bases aligning to TRBD1. The germline gives CDR1 LGHNA, CDR2 YSLEER. Trimming at V came to 2 bases and at J to 2 bases, leaving 18 bases not matched to a gene. The length of the CDR3 is 21 residues. The CDR3 DNA reads TGCGCCAGCAGCCAAAATCCTGGGACAGGGTTTTTCACTGGCAACACCGGGGAGCTGTTTTTT. Its protein is CASSQNPGTGFFTGNTGELFF.

This sequence joins TRBV9 and TRBJ2-3; 7 bases agree with TRBD2. Trimming at V came to 4 bases and at J to 4 bases, leaving 3 bases not matched to a gene. CDR3 length equals 13 residues. Germline V CDR1 and CDR2: SGDLS, YYNGEE. The CDR3 DNA follows: TGTGCCAGCAGCAGACGGGGGGCAGATACGCAGTATTTT. This codes for CASSRRGADTQYF. Combining the CDR3 with reference TRBV9 and TRBJ2-3 gives the whole variable domain DSGVTQTPKHLITATGQRVTLRCSPRSGDLSVYWYQQSLDQGLQFLIQYYNGEERAKGNILERFSAQQFPDLHSELNLSSLELGDSALYFCASSRRGADTQYFGPGTRLTVL.

The rearrangement links TRBV10-3 to TRBJ1-1; unclear D gene. CDR1 and CDR2 (germline): ENHRY, SYGVKD. Trimming stripped 0 bases from V and 8 bases from J, with 19 bases between. The CDR3 is 16 amino acids. CDR3 sequence: CAISESSLSGWGEAFF. The CDR3 DNA is TGTGCCATCAGTGAGTCCTCCCTAAGCGGGTGGGGAGAAGCTTTCTTT.

The chain is built from TRBV27 and TRBJ2-2; D remains ambiguous. Trimming stripped 5 bases from V and 7 bases from J, with 14 bases between. The CDR3 runs to 14 residues. CDR1 and CDR2 from the germline V gene are MNHEY and SMNVEV (reference sequence). CDR3 sequence (DNA): TGTGCCAGCAGTCCCGCGTTGTCTGGCGGGGAGCTGTTTTTT. This translates into CASSPALSGGELFF.

V usage is TRBV27 and J usage is TRBJ1-1, with D possibly TRBD1 on 6 matching bases. Germline V lookup: CDR1 MNHEY, CDR2 SMNVEV (reference sequence). CDR3 length: 15 residues. The germline V and J ends were trimmed by 6 bases and 3 bases, with 17 bases remaining between them. CDR3 sequence reads: CASSKRTTGHTEAFF. The CDR3 DNA follows: TGTGCCAGCAGCAAACGCACTACAGGGCACACTGAAGCTTTCTTT.

The V and J genes are TRBV10-2 and TRBJ2-1; 11 nucleotides align to TRBD2. V lost 10 bases, J lost 6 bases, and 8 bases stayed unmatched. The CDR3 consists of 14 residues. Germline lookup yields CDR1 WSHSY and CDR2 SAAADI. The CDR3 DNA sequence: TGCGCCACCCAGACTAGCGGGGCGGTCAATGAGCAGTTCTTC. Translating it yields CATQTSGAVNEQFF.

V is TRBV9 and J is TRBJ2-5, with 13 bases matching TRBD2. CDR3 length: 16 residues. Germline V gene lookup returns CDR1 SGDLS and CDR2 YYNGEE. With 3 bases clipped from V and 4 bases from J, the junction kept 6 bases outside the gene matches. The CDR3, as DNA: TGTGCCAGCAGCGCCTCCGGGACTAGCGGGGTAGAGACCCAGTACTTC. Translation gives CASSASGTSGVETQYF.

The chain carries TRBV27 and TRBJ1-2; 7 bases agree with TRBD1. The CDR3 has 17 amino acids. Germline CDR1 MNHEY, CDR2 SMNVEV (reference sequence). Trimming removed 8 bases from V and 6 bases from J; junction bases left unmatched: 21. DNA of the CDR3: TGTGCCAGCGGTCCTCAGACAGGGCTAGACCCCGTGGATGGCTACACCTTC. Residues: CASGPQTGLDPVDGYTF.

The chain has TRBV11-2 and TRBJ2-3; D tentatively fits TRBD1 or TRBD2 (5 bases each). Deletions cut 1 base from V and 0 bases from J, with 8 bases between. Germline V gives CDR1 SGHAT, CDR2 FQNNGV. This CDR3 region has 15 residues. CDR3 amino acids: CASSLAGRSTDTQYF. The CDR3 nucleotides are TGTGCCAGCAGCTTAGCGGGGCGTAGCACAGATACGCAGTATTTT.

This chain connects TRBV10-1 to TRBJ2-3; 9 nucleotides match TRBD1. The V and J ends lost 8 bases and 4 bases, in that order; junction bases with no gene match: 10. The germline gives CDR1 WNHNN, CDR2 SYGVQD (reference sequence). The CDR3 runs to 15 residues. The DNA for the CDR3 is TGCGCCAGCGGAACGGGACAGGGTTTCTCAGATACGCAGTATTTT. Its protein product is CASGTGQGFSDTQYF.

The genes are TRBV28 and TRBJ2-1; 10 nucleotides align to TRBD1. V lost 7 bases and J lost 7; bases outside the gene matches: 7. This CDR3 spans 14 amino acids. CDR1 MDHEN and CDR2 SYDVKM come from the germline V gene. CDR3 amino acids: CASTQTGGSNEQFF. CDR3 nucleotide sequence: TGTGCCAGCACCCAGACAGGGGGCTCGAATGAGCAGTTCTTC. Using reference TRBV28 and TRBJ2-1 for the parts outside the CDR3, the full variable domain is DVKVTQSSRYLVKRTGEKVFLECVQDMDHENMFWYRQDPGLGLRLIYFSYDVKMKEKGDIPEGYSVSREKKERFSLILESASTNQTSMYLCASTQTGGSNEQFFGPGTRLTVL.

The chain carries TRBV4-3 and TRBJ2-3, with TRBD2 as a possible D gene (6 bases). Trimming stripped 4 bases from V and 4 bases from J, with 15 bases between. The length of the CDR3 is 15 residues. CDR1 is LGHNA, CDR2 YSLEER, per germline. The CDR3 here is CASSPSGSEADTQYF. CDR3 nucleotide sequence: TGCGCCAGCAGCCCCTCCGGGAGCGAGGCAGATACGCAGTATTTT.

As regards this clone: One end of the junction varies from germline; a read error may be responsible. The chain links TRBV5-1 to TRBJ2-5; 10 positions match TRBD2. Germline V lookup: CDR1 SGHRS, CDR2 YFSETQ. The CDR3 extends over 16 amino acids. Here the CDR3 reads CASSLGPGTSAETQYF. CDR3 DNA: TGTGCCAGCAGCTTGGGCCCCGGGACTAGCGCTGAGACCCAGTACTTC.

The chain carries TRBV18 and TRBJ2-7; D might be TRBD1 (5 bases). The CDR3 length is 13 residues. Between the trimmed V and J ends, which lost 0 bases and 5 bases, there was a span of 8 bases. Germline V lookup: CDR1 KGHSH, CDR2 LQKENI. The CDR3 sequence: CASSPPGHNEQYF. The CDR3 DNA reads TGTGCCAGCTCACCACCCGGACACAACGAGCAGTACTTC.

This chain connects TRBV28 to TRBJ1-1; D remains ambiguous. Germline V gene lookup returns CDR1 MDHEN and CDR2 SYDVKM. CDR3 length: 16 residues. V was clipped by 3 bases and J by 6 bases, with 20 bases between them. CDR3 residues: CASSFRGVFGAAEAFF. Written as DNA, the CDR3 is TGTGCCAGCAGTTTCCGGGGAGTCTTTGGAGCCGCTGAAGCTTTCTTT.

The chain combines TRBV4-1 with TRBJ1-5; D possibly corresponds to TRBD1 (5 bases). The CDR3 extends over 15 amino acids. Trimming took 0 bases from V and 1 from J, leaving 7 bases between them. Germline assignment: CDR1 MGHRA and CDR2 YSYEKL. The CDR3 nucleotides are TGCGCCAGCAGCCAAGATGGGGACAGCAATCAGCCCCAGCATTTT. Protein: CASSQDGDSNQPQHF.

The chain employs TRBV4-3 and TRBJ1-1; D is undetermined. The CDR3 loop spans 15 amino acids. CDR1 is LGHNA, CDR2 YSLEER, per germline. The V end was cut by 1 base, the J end by 3 bases, with 12 bases between. CDR3 residues: CASSQGAGLDTEAFF. CDR3 coding DNA: TGCGCCAGCAGCCAAGGTGCCGGGTTAGACACTGAAGCTTTCTTT.

The chain employs TRBV4-1 and TRBJ2-6; D gene unclear. This CDR3 region has 14 residues. Between the trimmed V and J ends, which lost 3 bases and 2 bases, there was a span of 5 bases. Germline V gene sequence: CDR1 MGHRA, CDR2 YSYEKL. CDR3 in DNA: TGCGCCAGCAGCCAGGCGGCTGGGGCCAACGTCCTGACTTTC. Amino acids: CASSQAAGANVLTF.

The chain combines TRBV7-9 with TRBJ1-6; 7 nucleotides align to TRBD1. CDR1 SEHNR and CDR2 FQNEAQ come from the germline V gene (reference sequence). Losses at the gene ends were 5 bases for V and 5 bases for J; bases not matched to a gene: 6. This CDR3 is 15 amino acids long. CDR3 sequence (DNA): TGTGCCAGCAGCACCGGGACAGAAGATAATTCACCCCTCCACTTT. It yields the protein CASSTGTEDNSPLHF.

The chain is built from TRBV7-7 and TRBJ1-1, with TRBD1 identical over 7 bases. The junction had 4 bases not matched to a gene; V was cut back by 4 bases and J by 8 bases. This CDR3 has 12 amino acids. Germline CDR1 SSHAT, CDR2 FNYEAQ (reference sequence). The CDR3 reads CASSSQTGEAFF. As DNA, the CDR3 is TGTGCCAGCAGCTCACAGACAGGGGAAGCTTTCTTT.

V and J are TRBV9 and TRBJ1-2; 9 bases align to TRBD1. Trimming at V came to 3 bases and at J to 2 bases, leaving 2 bases not matched to a gene. This CDR3 spans 14 amino acids. CDR1 is SGDLS, CDR2 YYNGEE, per germline. The CDR3 reads CASSGTGENYGYTF. The CDR3 DNA sequence: TGTGCCAGCAGCGGGACAGGGGAGAACTATGGCTACACCTTC.

In its sample, this clone was seen once. The V and J genes are TRBV2 and TRBJ1-3; D not resolved. This CDR3 region has 15 residues. Trimming cost V 5 bases and J 1 base, with 12 bases left between them. Germline values: CDR1 SNHLY, CDR2 FYNNEI. The CDR3 sequence: CASSLATGSGNTIYF. CDR3 sequence (DNA): TGTGCCAGCAGTCTCGCGACCGGGTCTGGAAACACCATATATTTT. Full variable domain (outside the CDR3, taken from reference TRBV2 and TRBJ1-3): EPEVTQTPSHQVTQMGQEVILRCVPISNHLYFYWYRQILGQKVEFLVSFYNNEISEKSEIFDDQFSVERPDGSNFTLKIRSTKLEDSAMYFCASSLATGSGNTIYFGEGSWLTVV.

This clone showed up just once. This sequence joins TRBV27 and TRBJ2-5; TRBD1 aligns across 8 bases. V lost 4 bases, J lost 2 bases, and 3 bases stayed unmatched. The CDR3 spans 14 residues. Germline CDR1 and CDR2: MNHEY and SMNVEV (reference sequence). The CDR3 sequence: CASSSGGWQETQYF. In DNA, the CDR3 is TGTGCCAGCAGTTCAGGGGGCTGGCAAGAGACCCAGTACTTC.

The chain joins TRBV5-8 to TRBJ2-7, with D possibly called TRBD1 or TRBD2 (5 bases each). The V end lost 4 bases, the J end lost 0 bases, and 14 bases lay between the germline ends. The germline CDR1 and CDR2 sequences are SGHTS and YDEGEE. The CDR3 has 15 residues. DNA for the CDR3: TGTGCCAGCAGCCCACGGCCAGGGACCTCCTACGAGCAGTACTTC. It yields the protein CASSPRPGTSYEQYF. The whole variable domain, filled in from reference TRBV5-8 and TRBJ2-7, reads EAGVTQSPTHLIKTRGQQATLRCSPISGHTSVYWYQQALGLGLQFLLWYDEGEERNRGNFPPRFSGRQFPNYSSELNVNALELEDSALYLCASSPRPGTSYEQYFGPGTRLTVT.